The clone carrying this T cell receptor beta chain was observed a handful of times. What it recognizes is unknown. This CDR3 has 15 amino acids. The V and J ends lost 6 bases and 4 bases, in that order; junction bases with no gene match: 8. Germline V lookup: CDR1 SGHTA, CDR2 FQGNSA. TCRdb used MiXCR to reprocess the 5' RACE reads, holding one entry per CDR3 protein. The sample has 700,000 or so distinct CDR3 sequences, 19% seen once. This record belongs to a study of CD8 T cells in ankylosing spondylitis. Points from the study as a whole: Both synovial fluid and blood in reactive arthritis had previously been reported to carry some motif variants. Ankylosing spondylitis blood appeared to carry a characteristic TCR beta motif of roughly 8 highly homologous variants. Relatively rare in peripheral blood, disease-linked clones were also CD8+. Disease-linked clones reportedly showed significant enrichment in matched ankylosing spondylitis synovial fluid.

The sample taken for sequencing was blood, either unsorted or a sorted T cell fraction (not recorded which). The chain couples TRBV7-2 to TRBJ2-2, with 7 bases identical to TRBD1. The receptor was derived from a male donor with ankylosing spondylitis. CDR3 bases: TGTGCCAGCAGTCCCGACAGGGCGGCCACCGGGGAGCTGTTTTTT. Protein sequence: CASSPDRAATGELFF. Drawing the rest from reference TRBV7-2 and TRBJ2-2, the complete variable domain is GAGVSQSPSNKVTEKGKDVELRCDPISGHTALYWYRQSLGQGLEFLIYFQGNSAPDKSGLPSDRFSAERTGGSVSTLTIQRTQQEDSAVYLCASSPDRAATGELFFGEGSRLTVL.